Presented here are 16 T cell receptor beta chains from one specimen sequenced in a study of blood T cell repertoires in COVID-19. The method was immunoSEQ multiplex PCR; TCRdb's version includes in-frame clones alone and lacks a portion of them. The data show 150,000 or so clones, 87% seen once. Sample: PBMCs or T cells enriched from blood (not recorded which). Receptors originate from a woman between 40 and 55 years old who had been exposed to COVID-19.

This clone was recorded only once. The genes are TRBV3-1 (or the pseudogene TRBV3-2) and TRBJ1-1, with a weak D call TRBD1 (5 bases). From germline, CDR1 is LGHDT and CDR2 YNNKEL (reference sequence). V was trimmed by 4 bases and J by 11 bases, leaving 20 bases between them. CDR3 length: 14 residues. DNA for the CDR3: TGTGCCAGCAGCCCGGCTGACAGACAACTGCGGGCTTTCTTT. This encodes CASSPADRQLRAFF.

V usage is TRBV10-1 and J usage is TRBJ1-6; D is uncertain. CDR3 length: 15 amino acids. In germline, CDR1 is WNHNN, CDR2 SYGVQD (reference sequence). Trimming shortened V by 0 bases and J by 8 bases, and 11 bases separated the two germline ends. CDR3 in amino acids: CASSESLGFDSPLHF. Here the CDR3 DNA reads TGCGCCAGCAGTGAGTCATTGGGCTTTGATTCACCCCTCCACTTT.

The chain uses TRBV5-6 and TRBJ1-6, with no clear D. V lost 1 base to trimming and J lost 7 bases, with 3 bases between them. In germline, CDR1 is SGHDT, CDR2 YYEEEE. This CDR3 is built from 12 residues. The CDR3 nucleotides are TGTGCCAGCAGCTTGCAGAATTCACCCCTCCACTTT. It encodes CASSLQNSPLHF.

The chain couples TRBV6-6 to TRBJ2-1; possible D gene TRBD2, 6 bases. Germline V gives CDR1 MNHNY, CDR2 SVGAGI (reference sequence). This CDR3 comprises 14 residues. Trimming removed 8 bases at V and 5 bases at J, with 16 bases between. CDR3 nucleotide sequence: TGTGCCAGCTTTAGCGGCTCGGGGGACAATGAGCAGTTCTTC. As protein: CASFSGSGDNEQFF.

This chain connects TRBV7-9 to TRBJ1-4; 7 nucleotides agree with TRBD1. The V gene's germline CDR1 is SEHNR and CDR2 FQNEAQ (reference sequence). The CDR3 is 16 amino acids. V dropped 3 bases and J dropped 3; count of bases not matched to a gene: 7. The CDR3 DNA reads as TGTGCCAGCAGCTTTTACACCGGGACAGCTAATGAAAAACTGTTTTTT. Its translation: CASSFYTGTANEKLFF.

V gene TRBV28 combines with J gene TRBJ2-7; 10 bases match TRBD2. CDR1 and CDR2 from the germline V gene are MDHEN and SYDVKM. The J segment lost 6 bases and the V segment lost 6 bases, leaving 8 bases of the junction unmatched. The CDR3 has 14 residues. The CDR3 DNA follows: TGTGCCAGCAGGCCCGGGACTAGCGTCTCCGAGCAGTACTTC. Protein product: CASRPGTSVSEQYF.

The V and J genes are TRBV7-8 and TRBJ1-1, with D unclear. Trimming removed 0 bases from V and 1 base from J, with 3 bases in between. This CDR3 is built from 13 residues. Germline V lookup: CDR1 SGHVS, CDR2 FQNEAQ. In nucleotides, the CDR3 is TGTGCCAGCAGCTTAGCCGGGAACACTGAAGCTTTCTTT. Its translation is CASSLAGNTEAFF.

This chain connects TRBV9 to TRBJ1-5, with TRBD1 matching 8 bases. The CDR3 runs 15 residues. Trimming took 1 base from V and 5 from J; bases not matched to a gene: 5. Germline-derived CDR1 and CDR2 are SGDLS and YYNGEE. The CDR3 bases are TGTGCCAGCAGCGTAACAGGGGGTGTCGATCAGCCCCAGCATTTT. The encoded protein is CASSVTGGVDQPQHF.

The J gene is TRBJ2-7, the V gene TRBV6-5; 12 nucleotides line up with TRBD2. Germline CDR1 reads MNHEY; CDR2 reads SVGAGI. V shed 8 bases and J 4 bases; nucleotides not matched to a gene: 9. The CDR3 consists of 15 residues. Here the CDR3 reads CASLLLAGGLYEQYF. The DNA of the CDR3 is TGTGCCAGCCTCCTTCTAGCGGGGGGGCTGTACGAGCAGTACTTC.

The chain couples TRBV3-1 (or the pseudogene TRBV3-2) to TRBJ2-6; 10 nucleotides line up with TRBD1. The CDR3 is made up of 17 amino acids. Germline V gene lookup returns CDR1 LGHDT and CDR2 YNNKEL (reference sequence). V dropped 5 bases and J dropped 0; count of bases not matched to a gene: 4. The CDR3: CASSEDRGASGANVLTF. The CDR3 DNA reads TGTGCCAGCAGCGAGGACAGGGGGGCCTCTGGGGCCAACGTCCTGACTTTC.

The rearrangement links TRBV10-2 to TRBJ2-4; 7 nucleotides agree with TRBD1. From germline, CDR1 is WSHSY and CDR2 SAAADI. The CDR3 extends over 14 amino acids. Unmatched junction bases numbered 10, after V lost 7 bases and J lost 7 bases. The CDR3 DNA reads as TGCGCCAGCAAGGGACAGAGCCCTCCTAACATTCAGTACTTC. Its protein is CASKGQSPPNIQYF.

The CDR3, as DNA: TGCAGTGCTAGCCGGACAGACGAGCAGTACTTC. Translation: CSASRTDEQYF. This chain connects TRBV20-1 to TRBJ2-7; D perhaps matches TRBD1 (6 bases). CDR3 size: 11 residues. Germline CDR1 and CDR2: DFQATT and SNEGSKA (reference sequence). With 3 bases removed from V and 5 bases from J, the gap between germline ends came to 8 bases.

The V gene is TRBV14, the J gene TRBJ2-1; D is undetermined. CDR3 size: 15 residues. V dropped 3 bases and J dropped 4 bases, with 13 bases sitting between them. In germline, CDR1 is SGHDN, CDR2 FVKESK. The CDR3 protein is CASSQNYKPYNEQFF. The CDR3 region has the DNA TGTGCCAGCAGCCAGAACTACAAACCATACAATGAGCAGTTCTTC.

The CDR3 reads CASRNREYGYSPLHF. The CDR3 region has the DNA TGTGCCAGCAGGAACAGGGAATACGGTTATTCACCCCTCCACTTT. This chain links TRBV11-2 with TRBJ1-6; possible D gene TRBD1, 6 bases. Between the trimmed V and J ends, which lost 6 bases and 8 bases, there was a span of 17 bases. In germline, CDR1 is SGHAT, CDR2 FQNNGV. The length of the CDR3 is 15 residues.

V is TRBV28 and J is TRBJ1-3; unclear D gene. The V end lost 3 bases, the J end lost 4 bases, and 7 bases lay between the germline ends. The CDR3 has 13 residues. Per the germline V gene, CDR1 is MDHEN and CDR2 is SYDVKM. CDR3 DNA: TGTGCCAGCAGTTTTGGGCAGGGAAACACCATATATTTT. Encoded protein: CASSFGQGNTIYF.

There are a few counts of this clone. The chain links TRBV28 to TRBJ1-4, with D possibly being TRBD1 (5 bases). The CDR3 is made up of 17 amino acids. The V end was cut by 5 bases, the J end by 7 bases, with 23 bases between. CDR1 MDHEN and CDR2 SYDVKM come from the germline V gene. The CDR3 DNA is TGTGCCAGCAGTCCGCATAGGCAGGGTCGTTATAGTGAAAAACTGTTTTTT. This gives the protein CASSPHRQGRYSEKLFF.